This T cell receptor beta chain was retrieved from a study of T cells in Graves' hyperthyroidism and ophthalmopathy. Study results and caveats: Most thyroid-expanded clonotypes above 0.001 were also found in blood. The model foresaw ophthalmopathy a median roughly 6.3 months prior to onset. A 13 V-J model separated ophthalmopathy from stable hyperthyroidism.

Trimming took 4 bases from V and 3 from J, leaving 14 bases between them. CDR1 SGHDT and CDR2 YYEEEE come from the germline V gene. This CDR3 has 15 amino acids. TCR beta CDR3 sequences were amplified from RNA transcripts. Researchers ran a first-round RT-PCR on the TCR CDR3 using the HTBI primer set. TCRdb fed the multiplex PCR reads into MiXCR, producing one record per CDR3 protein. The sample contains 460,000 or so distinct CDR3 sequences, around an eighth of which appear only once. These patients, aged 18 to 65, had recently diagnosed hyperthyroidism lasting under 2 months. A remark on this clonotype: Its cognate antigen is unknown.

Sequenced material: blood. This TCR was recovered from a woman younger than 30 with Graves' hyperthyroidism. The chain carries TRBV5-6 and TRBJ2-1; D not resolved. CDR3 residues: CASSPFVTGYNEQFF. CDR3 in DNA: TGTGCCAGCAGCCCTTTTGTGACGGGCTACAATGAGCAGTTCTTC.